This T cell receptor beta chain was sequenced in a study of T cell responses to AZD1222 COVID-19 vaccine. On the study more broadly: Pooling of second doses given at about 4 or about 12 weeks was done.

To note about this clone: Its cognate antigen is unknown.

Germline CDR1 reads MNHEY; CDR2 reads SVGAGI. CDR3 length: 13 residues. V gave up 8 bases and J gave up 4 bases, with 14 bases separating them. Study results and caveats: The CD4 TCRs associated with vaccination extended across spike and predominated at 160-218 and 743-854. White British ancestry dominated among donors, who included more females, and clonal diversity was possibly underestimated.

Data came from immunoSEQ multiplex PCR; TCRdb stores just in-frame clones and leaves some out. The sample yields some 170,000 clones, 85% to 95% seen once. The source of this sequence is an adult in good health. The sequencing here drew on peripheral blood, taken on day 0 of AZD1222 vaccination. This rearrangement joins TRBV6-5 to TRBJ2-5; TRBD2 is a possible D gene (6 bases). The CDR3 here is CASGGLEGETQYF. The CDR3, as DNA: TGTGCCAGCGGGGGACTCGAGGGAGAGACCCAGTACTTC.